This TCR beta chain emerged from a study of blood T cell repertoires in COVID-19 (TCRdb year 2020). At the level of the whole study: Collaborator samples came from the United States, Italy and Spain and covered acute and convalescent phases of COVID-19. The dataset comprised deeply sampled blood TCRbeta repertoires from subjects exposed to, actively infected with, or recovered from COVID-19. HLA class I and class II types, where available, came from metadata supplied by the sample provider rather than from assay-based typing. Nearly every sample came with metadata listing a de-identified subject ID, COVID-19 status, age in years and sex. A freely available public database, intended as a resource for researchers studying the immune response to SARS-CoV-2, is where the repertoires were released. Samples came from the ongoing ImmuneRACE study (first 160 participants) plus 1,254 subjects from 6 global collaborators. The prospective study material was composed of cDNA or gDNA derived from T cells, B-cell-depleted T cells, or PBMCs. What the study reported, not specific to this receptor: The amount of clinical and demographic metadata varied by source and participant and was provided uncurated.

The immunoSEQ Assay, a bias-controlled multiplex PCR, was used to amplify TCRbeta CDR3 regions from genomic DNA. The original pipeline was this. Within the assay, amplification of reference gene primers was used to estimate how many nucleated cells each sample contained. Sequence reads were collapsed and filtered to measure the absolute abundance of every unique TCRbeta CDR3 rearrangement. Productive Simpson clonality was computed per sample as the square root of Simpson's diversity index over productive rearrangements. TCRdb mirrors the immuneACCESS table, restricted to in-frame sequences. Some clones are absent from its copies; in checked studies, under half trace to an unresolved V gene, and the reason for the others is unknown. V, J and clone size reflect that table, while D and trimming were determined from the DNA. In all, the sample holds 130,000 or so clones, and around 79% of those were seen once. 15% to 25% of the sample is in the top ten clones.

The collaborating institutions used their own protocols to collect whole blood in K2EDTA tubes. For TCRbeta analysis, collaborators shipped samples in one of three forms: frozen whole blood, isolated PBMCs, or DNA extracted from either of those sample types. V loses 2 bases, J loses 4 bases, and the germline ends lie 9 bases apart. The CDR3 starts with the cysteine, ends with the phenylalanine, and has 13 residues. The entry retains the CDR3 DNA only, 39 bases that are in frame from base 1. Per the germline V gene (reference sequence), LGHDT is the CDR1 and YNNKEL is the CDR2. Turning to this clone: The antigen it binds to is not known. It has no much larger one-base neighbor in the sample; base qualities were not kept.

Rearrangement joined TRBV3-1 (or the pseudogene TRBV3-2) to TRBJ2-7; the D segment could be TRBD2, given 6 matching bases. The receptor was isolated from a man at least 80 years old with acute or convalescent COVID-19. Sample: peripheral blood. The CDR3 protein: CASSQLRGYEQYF. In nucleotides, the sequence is TGTGCCAGCAGCCAACTACGGGGGTACGAGCAGTACTTC.